This TCR beta chain is drawn from a study of long-term antiretroviral therapy in people with HIV. V shed 5 bases, J shed 12 bases, and the junction held 13 bases outside the gene matches. Germline V gives CDR1 LNHDA, CDR2 SQIVND (reference sequence). This CDR3 is 15 amino acids long. Overall study findings and caveats: Despite increasing after ART, diversity remained lower than that of transplant donor controls. Someone took the blood between about 2003 and 2018, maybe while older ART regimens were in use. The range of CDR3 lengths in HIV repertoires proved narrower than that found in controls.

The authors ran the immunoSEQ assay, v3.0, at survey level. Each sample aimed for roughly 35,000-50,000 sequenced T-cell genomes. Repertoires were generated with immunoSEQ multiplex PCR, while TCRdb's copy carries only in-frame clones and drops some. The data show approximately 9,400 clones, approximately 78% seen once. For this clone: As yet, its antigen is unknown.

The chain employs TRBV19 and TRBJ1-6; 7 bases map to TRBD1. The sequence came from a man aged 35 to 55 with HIV. The input for sequencing was unsorted PBMCs, taken 0.6 years before starting antiretroviral therapy. The CDR3 nucleotides read TGTGCCAGTAGTGGTTCGACAGGGCTAACAGGACCCCTCCACTTT. Encoded protein: CASSGSTGLTGPLHF.